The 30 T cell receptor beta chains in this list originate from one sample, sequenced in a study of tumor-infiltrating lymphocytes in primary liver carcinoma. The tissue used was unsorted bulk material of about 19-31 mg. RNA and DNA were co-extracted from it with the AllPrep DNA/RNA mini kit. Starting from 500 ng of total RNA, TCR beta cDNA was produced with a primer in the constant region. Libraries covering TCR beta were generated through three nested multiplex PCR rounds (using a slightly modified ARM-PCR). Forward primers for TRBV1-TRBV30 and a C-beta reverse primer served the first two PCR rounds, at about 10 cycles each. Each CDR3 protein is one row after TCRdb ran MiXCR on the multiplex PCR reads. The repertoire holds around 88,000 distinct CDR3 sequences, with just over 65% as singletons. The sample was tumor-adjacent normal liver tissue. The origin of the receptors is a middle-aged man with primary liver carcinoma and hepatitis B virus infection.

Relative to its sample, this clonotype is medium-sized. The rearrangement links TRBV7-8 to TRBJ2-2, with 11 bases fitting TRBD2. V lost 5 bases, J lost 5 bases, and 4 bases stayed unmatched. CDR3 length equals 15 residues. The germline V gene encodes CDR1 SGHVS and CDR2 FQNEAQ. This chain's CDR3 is CASSDGLAGTGELFF. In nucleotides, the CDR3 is TGTGCCAGCAGCGACGGACTAGCGGGTACCGGGGAGCTGTTTTTT.

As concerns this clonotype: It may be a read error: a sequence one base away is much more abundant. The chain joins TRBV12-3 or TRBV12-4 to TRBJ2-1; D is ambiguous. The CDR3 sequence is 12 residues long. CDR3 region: CASSLGSNERFF. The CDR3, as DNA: TGTGCCAGCAGTTTAGGGTCAAATGAGCGGTTCTTC.

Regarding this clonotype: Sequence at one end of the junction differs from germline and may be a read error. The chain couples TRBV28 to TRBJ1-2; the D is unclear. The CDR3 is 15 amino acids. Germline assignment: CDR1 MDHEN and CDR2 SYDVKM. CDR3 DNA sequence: TGTACCAGCAGTTTAGGTCCGGGGAAGGTGTATGGCTACACCTTC. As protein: CTSSLGPGKVYGYTF.

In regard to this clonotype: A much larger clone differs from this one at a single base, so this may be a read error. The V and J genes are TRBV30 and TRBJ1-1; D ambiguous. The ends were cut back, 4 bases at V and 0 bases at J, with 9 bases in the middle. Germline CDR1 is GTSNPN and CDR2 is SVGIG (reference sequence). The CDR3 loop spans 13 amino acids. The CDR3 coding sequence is TGTGCCTGGATAGGAGAAGTGAACACTGAAGCTTTCTTT. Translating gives CAWIGEVNTEAFF.

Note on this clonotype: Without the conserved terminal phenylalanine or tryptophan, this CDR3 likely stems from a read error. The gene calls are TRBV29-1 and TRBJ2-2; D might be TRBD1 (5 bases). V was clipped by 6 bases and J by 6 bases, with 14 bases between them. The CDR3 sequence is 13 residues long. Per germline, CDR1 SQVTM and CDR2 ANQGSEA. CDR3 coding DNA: TGCAGCGTCCCTGACAGTAACGCCGGGGAGCTGTTTCTT. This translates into CSVPDSNAGELFL.

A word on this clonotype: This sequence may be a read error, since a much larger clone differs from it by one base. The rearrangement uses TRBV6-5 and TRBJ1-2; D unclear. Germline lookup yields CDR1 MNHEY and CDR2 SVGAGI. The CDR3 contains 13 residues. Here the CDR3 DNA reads TGTGCCAGCAGACTAGCGGCTAACTATGACTACACCTTC. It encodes CASRLAANYDYTF.

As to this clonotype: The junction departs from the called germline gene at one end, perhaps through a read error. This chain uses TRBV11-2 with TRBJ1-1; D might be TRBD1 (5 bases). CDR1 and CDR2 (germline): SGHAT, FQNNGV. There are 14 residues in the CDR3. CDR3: CTSSLSALPGGAFF. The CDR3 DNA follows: TGTACCAGCAGTTTGTCGGCCCTTCCCGGGGGAGCTTTCTTT.

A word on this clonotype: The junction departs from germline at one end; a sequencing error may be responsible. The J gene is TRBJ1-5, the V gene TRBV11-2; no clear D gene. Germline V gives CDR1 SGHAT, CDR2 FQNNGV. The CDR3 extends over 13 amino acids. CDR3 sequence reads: CANSLRLNHPQHF. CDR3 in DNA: TGTGCCAACAGCTTACGGTTAAATCACCCCCAGCATTTT.

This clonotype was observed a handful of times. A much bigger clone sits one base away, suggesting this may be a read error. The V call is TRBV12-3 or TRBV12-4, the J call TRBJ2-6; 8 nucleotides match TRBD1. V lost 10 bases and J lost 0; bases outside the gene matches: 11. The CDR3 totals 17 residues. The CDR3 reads CANRGTGADSGANVLTF. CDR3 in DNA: TGTGCCAACAGGGGGACAGGTGCAGACTCTGGGGCCAACGTCCTGACTTTC.

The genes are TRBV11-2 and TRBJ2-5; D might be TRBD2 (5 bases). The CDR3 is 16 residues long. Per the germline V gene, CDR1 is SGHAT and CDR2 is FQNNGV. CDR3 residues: CVISLDQREGRETQYF. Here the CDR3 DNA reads TGTGTCATCAGCTTAGATCAACGGGAAGGGAGAGAGACCCAGTACTTC.

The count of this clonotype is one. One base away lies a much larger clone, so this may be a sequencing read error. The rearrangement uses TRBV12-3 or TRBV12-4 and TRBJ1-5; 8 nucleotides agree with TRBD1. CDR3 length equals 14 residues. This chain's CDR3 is CASIRQGSVQPRHF. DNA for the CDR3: TGTGCCAGCATCCGACAGGGGTCGGTTCAGCCCCGGCATTTT.

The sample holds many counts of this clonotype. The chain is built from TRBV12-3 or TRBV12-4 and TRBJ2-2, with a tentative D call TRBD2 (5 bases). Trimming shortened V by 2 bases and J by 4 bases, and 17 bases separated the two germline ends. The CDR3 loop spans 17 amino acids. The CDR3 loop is CASSLYGAAAGTGELFF. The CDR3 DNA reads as TGTGCCAGCAGTTTATACGGAGCGGCAGCAGGCACCGGGGAGCTGTTTTTT.

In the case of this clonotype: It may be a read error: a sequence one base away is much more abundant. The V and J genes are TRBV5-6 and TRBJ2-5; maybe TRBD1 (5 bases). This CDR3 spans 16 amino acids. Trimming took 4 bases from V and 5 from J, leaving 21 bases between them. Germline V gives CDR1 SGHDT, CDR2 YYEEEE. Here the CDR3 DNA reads TGTGCCAGCAGCCTCCGTTTTGTACAGGACCTCGAGACCCAGTACTTC. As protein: CASSLRFVQDLETQYF.

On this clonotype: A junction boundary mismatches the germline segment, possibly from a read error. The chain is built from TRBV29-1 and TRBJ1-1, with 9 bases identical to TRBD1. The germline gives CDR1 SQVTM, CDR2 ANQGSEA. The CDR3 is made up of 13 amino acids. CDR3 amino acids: CSAPRTGGTETFF. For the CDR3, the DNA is TGCAGCGCCCCCAGAACAGGGGGCACTGAAACTTTCTTT.

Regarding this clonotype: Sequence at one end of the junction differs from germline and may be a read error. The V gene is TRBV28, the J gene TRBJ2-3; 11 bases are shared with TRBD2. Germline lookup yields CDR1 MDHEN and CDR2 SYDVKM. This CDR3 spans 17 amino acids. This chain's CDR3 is CANSLLSGRAFGDTQYF. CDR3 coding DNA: TGTGCCAACAGTTTACTTAGCGGGAGGGCCTTTGGAGATACGCAGTATTTT.

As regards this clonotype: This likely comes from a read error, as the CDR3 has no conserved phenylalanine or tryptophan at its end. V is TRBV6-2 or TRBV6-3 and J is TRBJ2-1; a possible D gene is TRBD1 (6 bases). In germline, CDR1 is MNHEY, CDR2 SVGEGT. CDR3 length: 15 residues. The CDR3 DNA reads TGTACCAGCAGTCCCCCCTTACAGGGCTACAATGAGCAGTTCCTC. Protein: CTSSPPLQGYNEQFL.

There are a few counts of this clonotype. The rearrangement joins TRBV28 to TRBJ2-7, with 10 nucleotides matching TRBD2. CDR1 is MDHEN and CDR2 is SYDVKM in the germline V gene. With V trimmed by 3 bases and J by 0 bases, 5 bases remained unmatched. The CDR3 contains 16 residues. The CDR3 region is CASSFPTSGISYEQYF. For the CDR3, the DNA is TGTGCCAGCAGTTTTCCAACTAGCGGGATCTCCTACGAGCAGTACTTC.

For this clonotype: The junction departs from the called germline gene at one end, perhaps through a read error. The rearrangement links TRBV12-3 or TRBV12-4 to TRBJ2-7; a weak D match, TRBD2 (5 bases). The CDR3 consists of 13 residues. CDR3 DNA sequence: TGTGTCAGCGGACTGGGAGAGTCCTACGAGCAGTACTTC. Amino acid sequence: CVSGLGESYEQYF.

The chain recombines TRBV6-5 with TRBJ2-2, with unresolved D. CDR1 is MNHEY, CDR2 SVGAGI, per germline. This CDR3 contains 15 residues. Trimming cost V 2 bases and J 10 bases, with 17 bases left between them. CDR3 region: CASSYGDLVTLELFF. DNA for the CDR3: TGTGCCAGCAGTTACGGTGACCTTGTCACCCTGGAGCTGTTTTTT.

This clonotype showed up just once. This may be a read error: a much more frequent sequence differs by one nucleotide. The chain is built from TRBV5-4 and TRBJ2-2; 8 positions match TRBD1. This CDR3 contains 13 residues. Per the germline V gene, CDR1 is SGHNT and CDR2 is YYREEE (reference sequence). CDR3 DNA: TGTGCCATCAGCTTACAGGGGGCCGGGGAGCTGTTTTTT. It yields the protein CAISLQGAGELFF.

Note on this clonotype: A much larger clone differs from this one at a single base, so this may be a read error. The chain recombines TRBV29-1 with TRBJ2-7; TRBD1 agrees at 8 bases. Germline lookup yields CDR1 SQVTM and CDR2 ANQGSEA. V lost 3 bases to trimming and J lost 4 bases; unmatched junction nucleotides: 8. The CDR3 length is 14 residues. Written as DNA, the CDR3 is TGCAGCGTTGATTCGGCAGGGGGCAGGTACGAGCAGTACTTC. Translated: CSVDSAGGRYEQYF.

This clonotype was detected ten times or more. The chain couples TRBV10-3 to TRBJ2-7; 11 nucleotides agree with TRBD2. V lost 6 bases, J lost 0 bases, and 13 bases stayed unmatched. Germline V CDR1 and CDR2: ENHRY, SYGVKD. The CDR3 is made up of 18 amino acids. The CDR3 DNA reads TGTGCCATCAGCCCGGGACTAGCGGCGTCCCCCTTCTCCTACGAGCAGTACTTC. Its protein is CAISPGLAASPFSYEQYF.

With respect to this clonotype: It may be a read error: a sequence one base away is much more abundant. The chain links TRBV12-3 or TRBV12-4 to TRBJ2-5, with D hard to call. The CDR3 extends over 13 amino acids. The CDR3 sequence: CASRPPGVETQCF. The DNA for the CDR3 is TGTGCCAGCAGACCCCCGGGTGTGGAGACCCAGTGCTTC.

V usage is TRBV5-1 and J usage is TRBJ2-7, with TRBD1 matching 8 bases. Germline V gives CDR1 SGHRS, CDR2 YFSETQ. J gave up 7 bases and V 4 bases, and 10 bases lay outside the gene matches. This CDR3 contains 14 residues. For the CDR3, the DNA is TGCGCCAGCAGCGCGGGGACAGGTTCCCTTGAGCAGTACTTC. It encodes CASSAGTGSLEQYF.

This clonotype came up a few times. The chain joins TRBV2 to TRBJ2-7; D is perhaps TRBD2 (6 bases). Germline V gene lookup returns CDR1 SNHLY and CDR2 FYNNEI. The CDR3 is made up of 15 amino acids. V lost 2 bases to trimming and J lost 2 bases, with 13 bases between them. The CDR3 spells CASSETGEAPYEQYF. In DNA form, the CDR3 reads TGTGCCAGCAGTGAAACTGGGGAGGCCCCCTACGAGCAGTACTTC.

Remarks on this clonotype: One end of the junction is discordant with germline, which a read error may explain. As DNA, the CDR3 is TGCGCCAGCAACCAGGAGGGTGGACAGTTGAGCACAGATGCGCAGTATTTT. Translating gives CASNQEGGQLSTDAQYF. V gene TRBV4-1 combines with J gene TRBJ2-3; D is tentatively TRBD1 or TRBD2 (6 bases each). The CDR3 has 17 amino acids. In germline, CDR1 is MGHRA, CDR2 YSYEKL.

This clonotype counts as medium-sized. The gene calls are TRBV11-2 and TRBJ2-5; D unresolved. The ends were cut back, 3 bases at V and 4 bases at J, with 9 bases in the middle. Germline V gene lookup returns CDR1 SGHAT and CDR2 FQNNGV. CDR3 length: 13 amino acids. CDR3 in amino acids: CASSFTVSETQYF. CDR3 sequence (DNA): TGTGCCAGCAGCTTTACGGTCTCAGAGACCCAGTACTTC.

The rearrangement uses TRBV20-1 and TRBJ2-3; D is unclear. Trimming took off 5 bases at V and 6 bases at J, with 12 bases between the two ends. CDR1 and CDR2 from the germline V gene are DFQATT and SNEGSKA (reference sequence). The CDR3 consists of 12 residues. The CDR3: CSASLLGDTQYF. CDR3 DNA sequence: TGCAGTGCTTCCTTACTGGGGGATACGCAGTATTTT.

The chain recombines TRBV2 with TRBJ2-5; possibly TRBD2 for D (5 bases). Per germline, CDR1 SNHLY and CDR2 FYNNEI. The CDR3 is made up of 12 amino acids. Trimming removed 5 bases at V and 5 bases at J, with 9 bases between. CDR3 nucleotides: TGTGCCAGCAGTCCCCCGGGGGAGACCCAGTACTTC. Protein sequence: CASSPPGETQYF. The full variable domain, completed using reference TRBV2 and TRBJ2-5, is EPEVTQTPSHQVTQMGQEVILRCVPISNHLYFYWYRQILGQKVEFLVSFYNNEISEKSEIFDDQFSVERPDGSNFTLKIRSTKLEDSAMYFCASSPPGETQYFGPGTRLLVL.

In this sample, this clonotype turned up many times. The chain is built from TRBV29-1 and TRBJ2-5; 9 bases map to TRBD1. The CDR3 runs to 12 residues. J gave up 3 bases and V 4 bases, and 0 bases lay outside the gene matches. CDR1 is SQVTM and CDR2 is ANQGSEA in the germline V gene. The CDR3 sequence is CSVGDREETQYF. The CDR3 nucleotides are TGCAGCGTTGGGGACAGGGAAGAGACCCAGTACTTC.